The sequence of this TCR beta chain was determined in a study of Ad26.COV2.S vaccination and SARS-CoV-2 variants. About the research overall: The study gave Ad26.COV2.S intramuscularly, once or twice 56 days apart. Findings and limits, study-wide: Across vaccine and placebo recipients, the breadth of non-spike TCRs was similar.

Treatment defined: around 19 received Ad26.COV2.S at low or high dose, single or two shots; about 5 received placebo; per-sample allocation not given. Each sample was drawn 63 days after the first injection (of vaccine or placebo). Germline loops: CDR1 LNHDA, CDR2 SQIVND (reference sequence). The V and J ends lost 5 bases and 4 bases respectively, with 12 bases between them. The CDR3 consists of 14 residues. Turning to this clone: As yet, its antigen is unknown.

The protocol was immunoSEQ multiplex PCR, while the TCRdb copy is restricted to in-frame clones and leaves out a portion. This table has 510,000 or so clones, around nine tenths appearing once. The genes are TRBV19 and TRBJ1-3; TRBD1 might be the D (5 bases). Here the sequenced sample was peripheral blood, taken in a trial of Ad26.COV2.S vaccine versus placebo. This TCR was recovered from a person between 18 and 65 years old who received the Ad26.COV2.S COVID-19 vaccine or a placebo. The CDR3 bases are TGTGCCAGTAGTGGTCGACAGTCCGGAAACACCATATATTTT. Translation: CASSGRQSGNTIYF.